The rows below give T cell receptor beta chains drawn from one sample of a study of technical replicates of blood from several donors. Repertoires were generated with immunoSEQ multiplex PCR, while TCRdb's copy carries only in-frame clones and drops some. Of approximately 70,000 clones in the sample, 95% to 98% were seen once. Specimen: T cells isolated from PBMCs. The receptors stem from a human donor in good health. Both conserved end residues are part of each CDR3. D genes are given only for firm matches. Size tells how often a clone was seen (once, few, many) or the class of an expanded clone, and some rows leave it out.

D gene	V gene	J gene	clone size	CDR3 protein	CDR3 DNA
.	TRBV11-3	TRBJ2-3	.	CASSPQAAWSVTTDTQYF	TGTGCCAGCAGCCCCCAGGCAGCCTGGTCTGTCACCACAGATACGCAGTATTTT
TRBD1	TRBV5-1	TRBJ2-7	once	CASSSSPGQGSYEQYF	TGCGCCAGCAGCTCCTCCCCGGGACAGGGTTCTTACGAGCAGTACTTC
.	TRBV6-1	TRBJ2-5	.	CASSESAGQQETQYF	TGTGCCAGCAGTGAAAGCGCCGGACAGCAAGAGACCCAGTACTTC
.	TRBV6-5	TRBJ2-7	.	CASSRTAPSYEQYF	TGTGCCAGCAGCCGGACAGCACCGTCCTACGAGCAGTACTTC
.	TRBV5-1	TRBJ1-2	.	CASSLGTDQEGYGYTF	TGCGCCAGCAGCTTGGGGACGGATCAAGAGGGCTATGGCTACACCTTC
.	TRBV11-2	TRBJ2-5	.	CASSQSHYRRPQETQYF	TGTGCCAGCAGCCAATCACACTACAGGAGACCGCAAGAGACCCAGTACTTC
.	TRBV4-1	TRBJ1-2	.	CASSQIGKFDYGYTF	TGCGCCAGCAGCCAGATCGGGAAGTTTGACTATGGCTACACCTTC
.	TRBV27	TRBJ2-2	.	CASSAGQPTGELFF	TGTGCCAGCAGTGCGGGACAGCCCACCGGGGAGCTGTTTTTT
.	TRBV4-1	TRBJ1-4	.	CASSSTGFVIEKLFF	TGCGCCAGCAGTTCTACAGGTTTTGTGATAGAAAAACTGTTTTTT
.	TRBV5-1	TRBJ2-3	.	CASSLQRLTDTQYF	TGCGCCAGCAGCTTGCAGCGGCTCACAGATACGCAGTATTTT
.	TRBV2	TRBJ1-4	.	CASSGRGRGNEKLFF	TGTGCCAGCAGTGGCCGAGGCAGGGGAAATGAAAAACTGTTTTTT
TRBD1	TRBV5-6	TRBJ2-3	.	CASSFRQGATTQYF	TGTGCCAGCAGCTTCAGACAGGGGGCAACAACGCAGTATTTT
TRBD2	TRBV7-2	TRBJ2-3	.	CASSWTSGSPDTQYF	TGTGCCAGCAGCTGGACTAGCGGGTCCCCAGATACGCAGTATTTT
TRBD1	TRBV7-9	TRBJ1-1	.	CASSHRDREAFF	TGTGCCAGCAGCCACCGGGACAGGGAAGCTTTCTTT
TRBD1	TRBV7-9	TRBJ1-4	.	CASSVHRTGEGEKLFF	TGTGCCAGCAGCGTTCATAGGACAGGGGAGGGTGAAAAACTGTTTTTT
.	TRBV5-1	TRBJ2-5	.	CASSLMRIQETQYF	TGCGCCAGCAGCTTAATGCGCATCCAAGAGACCCAGTACTTC
.	TRBV11-2	TRBJ2-7	.	CASSFSKSEQYF	TGTGCCAGCAGCTTTAGTAAGAGCGAGCAGTACTTC
TRBD2	TRBV6-5	TRBJ2-1	.	CASSSLAGGFYNEQFF	TGTGCCAGCAGTTCCCTAGCGGGGGGATTCTACAATGAGCAGTTCTTC
.	TRBV4-1	TRBJ1-4	.	CASSQADSATNEKLFF	TGCGCCAGCAGCCAAGCGGACAGCGCTACTAATGAAAAACTGTTTTTT
TRBD1	TRBV7-6	TRBJ2-4	.	CASSSGTGNIQYF	TGTGCCAGCAGCTCAGGGACAGGGAACATTCAGTACTTC
.	TRBV19	TRBJ2-3	.	CASSRFRSIEADTQYF	TGTGCCAGCTCGAGGTTTCGAAGTATTGAAGCAGATACGCAGTATTTT
.	TRBV5-6	TRBJ1-5	.	CASSSLSSNQPQHF	TGTGCCAGCAGCTCACTCTCTAGCAATCAGCCCCAGCATTTT
.	TRBV14	TRBJ2-3	.	CASSVDSTDTQYF	TGTGCCAGCAGCGTGGACTCCACAGATACGCAGTATTTT
TRBD2	TRBV27	TRBJ2-1	once	CASSLKPGLAGVKYEQFF	TGTGCCAGCAGTTTAAAACCCGGACTAGCGGGGGTGAAATATGAGCAGTTCTTC
TRBD1	TRBV13	TRBJ1-2	.	CASSLGQGANYGYTF	TGTGCCAGCAGCTTAGGACAGGGGGCTAACTATGGCTACACCTTC
.	TRBV5-1	TRBJ2-2	.	CASSYGERTGELFF	TGCGCCAGCAGCTACGGGGAGAGGACCGGGGAGCTGTTTTTT
TRBD1	TRBV27	TRBJ2-1	.	CASSFGQGDGNEQFF	TGTGCCAGCAGTTTTGGCCAGGGGGATGGGAATGAGCAGTTCTTC